One and the same sample provided the 6 T cell receptor beta chains below, sequenced in a study of T cell changes during pregnancy in multiple sclerosis. Method: immunoSEQ multiplex PCR; TCRdb's copy keeps in-frame clones and lacks some. The repertoire holds tens of thousands of clones, with about 91% as singletons. The specimen was CD4+ T cells from peripheral blood mononuclear cells, collected in the first trimester of pregnancy. The receptors derive from a female donor in good health, enrolled as a control in a pregnancy study.

The chain employs TRBV9 and TRBJ2-2; D gene ambiguous. V lost 0 bases and J lost 5, with 8 bases in between. This CDR3 region has 14 residues. In germline, CDR1 is SGDLS, CDR2 YYNGEE. CDR3 loop: CASSVDGWTGELFF. The CDR3 coding sequence is TGTGCCAGCAGCGTAGACGGTTGGACCGGGGAGCTGTTTTTT.

This clone is deemed medium-sized. V gene TRBV9 combines with J gene TRBJ2-2, with TRBD2 matching over 12 bases. CDR1 and CDR2 from the germline V gene are SGDLS and YYNGEE. V lost 1 base to trimming and J lost 4 bases; unmatched junction nucleotides: 2. This CDR3 has 16 residues. CDR3 coding DNA: TGTGCCAGCAGCGTAACTAGCGGGGGGCGCACCGGGGAGCTGTTTTTT. Translation gives CASSVTSGGRTGELFF.

The table lists this clone with a few counts. The chain carries TRBV27 and TRBJ1-4; possibly TRBD1 for D (6 bases). In germline, CDR1 is MNHEY, CDR2 SMNVEV (reference sequence). There are 14 residues in the CDR3. V was cut by 1 base and J by 3 bases, with 6 bases left in between. CDR3: CASSLYRANEKLFF. CDR3 coding DNA: TGTGCCAGCAGTTTATACAGGGCTAATGAAAAACTGTTTTTT.

This chain joins TRBV5-6 and TRBJ1-1; possibly TRBD1 for D (5 bases). Trimming left V 1 base short and J 0 bases short, with 10 bases between. This CDR3 has 15 amino acids. Germline V gene sequence: CDR1 SGHDT, CDR2 YYEEEE. CDR3 coding DNA: TGTGCCAGCAGCTTGTGGACACCCATGAACACTGAAGCTTTCTTT. As protein: CASSLWTPMNTEAFF.

This clone occurred a few times. V and J are TRBV30 and TRBJ1-5, with D unresolved. Trimming took off 1 base at V and 5 bases at J, with 9 bases between the two ends. The germline V gene encodes CDR1 GTSNPN and CDR2 SVGIG (reference sequence). This CDR3 comprises 13 residues. The CDR3 is CAWSGGRDQPQHF. The CDR3 bases are TGTGCCTGGAGTGGCGGGAGGGATCAGCCCCAGCATTTT.

The chain carries TRBV19 and TRBJ2-2, with D possibly TRBD2 on 6 matching bases. The germline V and J ends were trimmed by 6 bases and 7 bases, with 18 bases remaining between them. The germline V gene encodes CDR1 LNHDA and CDR2 SQIVND (reference sequence). This CDR3 is built from 15 residues. The DNA of the CDR3 is TGTGCCAGTAGCTACCCGCAGGCCGGGGGCGGGGAGCTGTTTTTT. As protein: CASSYPQAGGGELFF. Filled out from reference TRBV19 and TRBJ2-2, the complete variable domain reads DGGITQSPKYLFRKEGQNVTLSCEQNLNHDAMYWYRQDPGQGLRLIYYSQIVNDFQKGDIAEGYSVSREKKESFPLTVTSAQKNPTAFYLCASSYPQAGGGELFFGEGSRLTVL.